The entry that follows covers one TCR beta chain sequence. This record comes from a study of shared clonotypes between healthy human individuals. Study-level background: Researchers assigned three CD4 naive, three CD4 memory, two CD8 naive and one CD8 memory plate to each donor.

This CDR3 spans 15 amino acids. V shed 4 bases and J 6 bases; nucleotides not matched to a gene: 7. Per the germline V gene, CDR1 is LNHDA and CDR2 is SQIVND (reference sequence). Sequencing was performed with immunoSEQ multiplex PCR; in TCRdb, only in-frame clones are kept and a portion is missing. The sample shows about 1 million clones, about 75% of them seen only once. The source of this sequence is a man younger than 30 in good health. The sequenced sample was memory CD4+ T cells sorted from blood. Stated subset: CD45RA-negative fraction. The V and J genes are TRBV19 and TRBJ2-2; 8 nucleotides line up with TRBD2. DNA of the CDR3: TGTGCCAGTAGTAGGCGGCGGGAGGAGTCCGGGGAGCTGTTTTTT. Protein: CASSRRREESGELFF.